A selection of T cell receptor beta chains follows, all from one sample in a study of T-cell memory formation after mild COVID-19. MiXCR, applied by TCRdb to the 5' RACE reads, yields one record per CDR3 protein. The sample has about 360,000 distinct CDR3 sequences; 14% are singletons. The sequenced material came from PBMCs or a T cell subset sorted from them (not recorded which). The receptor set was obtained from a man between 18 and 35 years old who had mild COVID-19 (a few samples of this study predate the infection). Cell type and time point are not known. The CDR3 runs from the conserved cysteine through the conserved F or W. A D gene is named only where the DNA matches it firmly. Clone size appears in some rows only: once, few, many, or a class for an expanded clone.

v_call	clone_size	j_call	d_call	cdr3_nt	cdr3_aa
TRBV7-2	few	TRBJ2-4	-	TGTGCCAGCAGCACGAGGGTGATAAACATTCAGTACTTC	CASSTRVINIQYF
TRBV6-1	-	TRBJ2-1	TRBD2	TGTGCCAGCAGTGAACGGGTCGGGACTAGTTACAATGAGCAGTTCTTC	CASSERVGTSYNEQFF
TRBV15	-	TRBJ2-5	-	TGTGCCACCAGCACGGGCACCCGAGAGACCCAGTACTTC	CATSTGTRETQYF
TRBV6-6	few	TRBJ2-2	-	TGTGCCAGCAGTTGGCAGACCGGGGAGCTGTTTTTT	CASSWQTGELFF
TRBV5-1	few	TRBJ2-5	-	TGCGCCAGCAGCCTACCCGCGGGGGCGGAGACCCAGTACTTC	CASSLPAGAETQYF
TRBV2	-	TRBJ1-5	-	TGTGCCAGCAGTGAAGGTCAGGGAAGTGGACAGCCCCAGCATTTT	CASSEGQGSGQPQHF
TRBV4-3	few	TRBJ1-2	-	TGCGCCAGCAGCCAAGAGTTGGGGAGATATGGCTACACCTTC	CASSQELGRYGYTF
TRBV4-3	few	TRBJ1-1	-	TGCGCCAGCAGCCAACACAGCGGGGGTAGGAACACTGAAGCTTTCTTT	CASSQHSGGRNTEAFF
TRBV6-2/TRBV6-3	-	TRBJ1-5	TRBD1	TGTGCCAGCAGTTACTTCCCAGGGGGTAGCAATCAGCCCCAGCATTTT	CASSYFPGGSNQPQHF
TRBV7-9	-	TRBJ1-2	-	TGTGCCAGCCTCACGGGGGAGGTATCGCATGGCTACACCTTC	CASLTGEVSHGYTF
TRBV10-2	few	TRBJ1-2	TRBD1	TGCGCCAGCAGTGACCCCCGGGACAGGGGGCTTGGCTATGGCTACACCTTC	CASSDPRDRGLGYGYTF
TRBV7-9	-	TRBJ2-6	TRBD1	TGTGCCAGCACCACGTACAGGGGAGCTGGGGCCAACGTCCTGACTTTC	CASTTYRGAGANVLTF
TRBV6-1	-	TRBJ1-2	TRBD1	TGTGCCAGCAGTGACGGGACAGGTTTTGGCTACACCTTC	CASSDGTGFGYTF
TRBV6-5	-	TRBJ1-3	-	TGTGCCAGCTGTGCCGCGGCGGGGGGAAACACCATATATTTT	CASCAAAGGNTIYF
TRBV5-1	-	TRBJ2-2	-	TGCGCCAGCAGCTTGGCGACAGACACCGGGGAGCTGTTTTTT	CASSLATDTGELFF
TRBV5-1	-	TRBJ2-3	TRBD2	TGCGCCAGCAGCTTCCCCCCTTGGATCAGCGGGAGGGTGGATACGCAGTATTTT	CASSFPPWISGRVDTQYF
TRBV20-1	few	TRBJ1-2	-	TGCAGTTCAAGGGCGGGAGAGAACTATGGCTACACCTTC	CSSRAGENYGYTF